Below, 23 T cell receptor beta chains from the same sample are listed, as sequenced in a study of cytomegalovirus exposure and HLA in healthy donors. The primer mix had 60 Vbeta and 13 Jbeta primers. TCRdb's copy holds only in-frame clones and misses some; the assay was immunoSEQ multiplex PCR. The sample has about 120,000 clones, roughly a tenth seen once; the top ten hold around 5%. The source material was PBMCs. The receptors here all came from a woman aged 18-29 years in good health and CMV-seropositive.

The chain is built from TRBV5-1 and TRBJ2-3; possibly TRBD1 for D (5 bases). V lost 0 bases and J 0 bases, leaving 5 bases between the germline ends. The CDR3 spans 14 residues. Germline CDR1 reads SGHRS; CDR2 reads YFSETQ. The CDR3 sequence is CASSLGQSTDTQYF. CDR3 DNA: TGCGCCAGCAGCTTGGGACAGAGCACAGATACGCAGTATTTT.

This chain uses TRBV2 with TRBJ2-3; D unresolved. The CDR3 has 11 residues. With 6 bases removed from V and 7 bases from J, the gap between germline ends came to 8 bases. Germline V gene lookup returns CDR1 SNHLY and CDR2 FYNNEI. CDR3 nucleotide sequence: TGTGCCAGCAGGATGACTTATACGCAGTATTTT. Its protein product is CASRMTYTQYF.

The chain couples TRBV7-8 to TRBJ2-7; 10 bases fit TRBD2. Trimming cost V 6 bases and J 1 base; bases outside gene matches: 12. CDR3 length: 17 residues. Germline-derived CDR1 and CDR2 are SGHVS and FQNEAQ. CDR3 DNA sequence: TGTGCCAGCAGTCCTCAGGTCGGACTAGCGGCTTCCTACGAGCAGTACTTC. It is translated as CASSPQVGLAASYEQYF.

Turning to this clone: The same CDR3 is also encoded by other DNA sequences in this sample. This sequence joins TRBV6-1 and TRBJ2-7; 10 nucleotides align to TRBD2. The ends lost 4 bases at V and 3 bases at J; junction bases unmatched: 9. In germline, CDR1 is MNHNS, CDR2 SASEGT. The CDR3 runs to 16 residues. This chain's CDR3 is CASSVLAGGRSYEQYF. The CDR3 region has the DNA TGTGCCAGCAGTGTATTAGCGGGAGGACGGAGCTACGAGCAGTACTTC.

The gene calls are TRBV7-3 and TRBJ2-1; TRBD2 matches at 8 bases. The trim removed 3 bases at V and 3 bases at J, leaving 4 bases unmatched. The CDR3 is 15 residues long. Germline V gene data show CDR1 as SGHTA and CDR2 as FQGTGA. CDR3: CASSFTGGRYNEQFF. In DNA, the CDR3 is TGTGCCAGCAGCTTTACGGGGGGGCGCTACAATGAGCAGTTCTTC.

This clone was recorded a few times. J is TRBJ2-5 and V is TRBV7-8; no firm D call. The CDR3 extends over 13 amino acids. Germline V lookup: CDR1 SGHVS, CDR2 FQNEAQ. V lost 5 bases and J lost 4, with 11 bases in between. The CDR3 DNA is TGTGCCAGCAGCCCTCACATGGTAGAGACCCAGTACTTC. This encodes CASSPHMVETQYF.

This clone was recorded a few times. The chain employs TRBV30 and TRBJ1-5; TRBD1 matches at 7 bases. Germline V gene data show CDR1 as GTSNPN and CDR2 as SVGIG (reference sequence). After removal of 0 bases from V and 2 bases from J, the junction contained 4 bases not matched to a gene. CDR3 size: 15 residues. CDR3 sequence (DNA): TGTGCCTGGAGTGTACAGGGGTTCGGCAATCAGCCCCAGCATTTT. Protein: CAWSVQGFGNQPQHF. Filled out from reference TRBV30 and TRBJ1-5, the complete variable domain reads SQTIHQWPATLVQPVGSPLSLECTVEGTSNPNLYWYRQAAGRGLQLLFYSVGIGQISSEVPQNLSASRPQDRQFILSSKKLLLSDSGFYLCAWSVQGFGNQPQHFGDGTRLSIL.

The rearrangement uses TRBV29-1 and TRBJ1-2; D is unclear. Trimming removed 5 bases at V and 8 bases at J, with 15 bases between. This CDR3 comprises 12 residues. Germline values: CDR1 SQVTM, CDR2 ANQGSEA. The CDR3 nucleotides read TGCAGCGTTTCAGACGGGGAGGAGGGCTACACCTTC. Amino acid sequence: CSVSDGEEGYTF.

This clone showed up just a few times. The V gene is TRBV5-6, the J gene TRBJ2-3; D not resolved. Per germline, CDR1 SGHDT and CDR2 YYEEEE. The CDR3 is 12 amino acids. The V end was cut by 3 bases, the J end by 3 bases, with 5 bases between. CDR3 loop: CASSYLTDTQYF. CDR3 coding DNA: TGTGCCAGCAGCTACTTAACAGATACGCAGTATTTT.

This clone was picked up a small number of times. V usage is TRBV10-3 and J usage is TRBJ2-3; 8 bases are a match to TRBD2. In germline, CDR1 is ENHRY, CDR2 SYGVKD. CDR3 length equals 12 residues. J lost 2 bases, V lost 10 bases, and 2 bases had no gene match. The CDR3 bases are TGTGCCACAGCGGGGGACACAGATACGCAGTATTTT. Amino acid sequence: CATAGDTDTQYF.

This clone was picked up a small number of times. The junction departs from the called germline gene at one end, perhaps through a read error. The CDR3 sequence is CASSHSDRDSPLHF. The CDR3 bases are TGTGCCAGCAGTCACTCGGACAGGGATTCACCCCTCCACTTT. The V and J genes are TRBV6-5 and TRBJ1-6; 8 positions match TRBD1. The CDR3 contains 14 residues. CDR1 is MNHEY, CDR2 SVGAGI, per germline.

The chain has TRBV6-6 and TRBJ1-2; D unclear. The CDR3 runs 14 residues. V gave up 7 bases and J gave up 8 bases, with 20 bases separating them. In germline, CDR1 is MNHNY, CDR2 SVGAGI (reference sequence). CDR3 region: CASMGGGVIGGYTF. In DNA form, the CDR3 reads TGTGCCAGCATGGGAGGTGGGGTCATAGGAGGCTACACCTTC.

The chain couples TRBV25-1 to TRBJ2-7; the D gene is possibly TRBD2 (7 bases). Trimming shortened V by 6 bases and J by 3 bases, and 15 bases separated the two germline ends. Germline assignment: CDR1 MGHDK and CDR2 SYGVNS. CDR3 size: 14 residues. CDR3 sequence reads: CASSLRGAYYEQYF. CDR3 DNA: TGTGCCAGCAGCCTTCGGGGGGCCTACTACGAGCAGTACTTC.

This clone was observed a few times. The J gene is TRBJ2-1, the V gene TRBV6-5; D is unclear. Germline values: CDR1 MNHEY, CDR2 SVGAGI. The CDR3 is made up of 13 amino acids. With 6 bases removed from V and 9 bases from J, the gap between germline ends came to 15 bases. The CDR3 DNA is TGTGCCAGCAGGGAGAGCACTGGTGGTGAGCAGTTCTTC. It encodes CASRESTGGEQFF.

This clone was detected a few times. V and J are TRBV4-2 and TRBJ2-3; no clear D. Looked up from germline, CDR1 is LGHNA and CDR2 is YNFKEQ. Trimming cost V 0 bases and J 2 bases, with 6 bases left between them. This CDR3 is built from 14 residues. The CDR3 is CASSQEQNTDTQYF. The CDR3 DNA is TGTGCCAGCAGCCAAGAACAGAACACAGATACGCAGTATTTT.

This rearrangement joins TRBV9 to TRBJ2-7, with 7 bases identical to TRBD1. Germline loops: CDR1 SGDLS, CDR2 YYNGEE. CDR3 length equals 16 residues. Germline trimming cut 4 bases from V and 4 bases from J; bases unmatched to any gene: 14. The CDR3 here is CASSTREMGQRYEQYF. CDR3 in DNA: TGTGCCAGCAGCACTCGAGAAATGGGACAGCGATACGAGCAGTACTTC.

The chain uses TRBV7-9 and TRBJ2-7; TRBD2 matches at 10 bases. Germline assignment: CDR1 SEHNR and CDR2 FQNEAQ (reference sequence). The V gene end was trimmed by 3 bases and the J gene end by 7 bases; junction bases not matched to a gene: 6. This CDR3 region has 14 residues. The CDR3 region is CASSFLAGEREQYF. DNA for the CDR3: TGTGCCAGCAGCTTCCTAGCGGGAGAGCGAGAGCAGTACTTC.

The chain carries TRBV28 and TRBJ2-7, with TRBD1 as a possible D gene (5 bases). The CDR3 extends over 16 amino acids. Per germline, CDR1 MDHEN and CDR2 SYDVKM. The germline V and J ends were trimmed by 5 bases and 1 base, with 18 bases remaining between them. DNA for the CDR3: TGTGCCAGCAGTAGGCACAGGTTGGCCATATCCTACGAGCAGTACTTC. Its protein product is CASSRHRLAISYEQYF.

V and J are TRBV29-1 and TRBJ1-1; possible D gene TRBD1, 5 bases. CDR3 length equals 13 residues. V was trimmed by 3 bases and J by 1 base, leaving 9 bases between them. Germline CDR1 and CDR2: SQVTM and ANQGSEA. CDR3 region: CSVEGGGNTEAFF. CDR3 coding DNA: TGCAGCGTTGAGGGGGGAGGGAACACTGAAGCTTTCTTT.

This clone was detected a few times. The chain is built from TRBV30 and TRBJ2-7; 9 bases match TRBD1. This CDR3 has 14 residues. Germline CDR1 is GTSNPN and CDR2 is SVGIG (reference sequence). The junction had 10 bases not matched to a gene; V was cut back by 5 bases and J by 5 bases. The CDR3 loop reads CAWALGGTGNEQYF. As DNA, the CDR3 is TGTGCCTGGGCCCTCGGGGGGACAGGGAACGAGCAGTACTTC.

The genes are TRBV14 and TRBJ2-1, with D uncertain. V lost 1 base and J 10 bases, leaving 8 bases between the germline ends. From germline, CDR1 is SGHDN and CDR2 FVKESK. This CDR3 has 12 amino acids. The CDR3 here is CASSQVVTEQFF. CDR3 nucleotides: TGTGCCAGCAGCCAAGTGGTAACAGAGCAGTTCTTC.

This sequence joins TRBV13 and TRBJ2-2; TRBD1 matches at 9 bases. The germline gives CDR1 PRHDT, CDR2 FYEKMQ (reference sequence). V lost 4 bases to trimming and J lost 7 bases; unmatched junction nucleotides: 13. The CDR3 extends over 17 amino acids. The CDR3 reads CASSSTGTGNRDGELFF. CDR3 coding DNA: TGTGCCAGCAGCTCAACCGGGACAGGGAATAGGGACGGGGAGCTGTTTTTT.

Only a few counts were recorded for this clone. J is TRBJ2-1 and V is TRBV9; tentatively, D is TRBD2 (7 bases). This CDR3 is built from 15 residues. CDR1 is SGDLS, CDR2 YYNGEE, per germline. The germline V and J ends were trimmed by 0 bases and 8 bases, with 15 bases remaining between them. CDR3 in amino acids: CASSVGSGGGYEQFF. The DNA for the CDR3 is TGTGCCAGCAGCGTAGGGTCGGGGGGCGGGTATGAGCAGTTCTTC.